These T cell receptor beta chains were read from a single sample in a study of cytomegalovirus exposure and HLA in healthy donors. Here immunoSEQ multiplex PCR was the method, and the copy in TCRdb shows in-frame clones only, minus some. The repertoire holds a few hundred thousand clones, with approximately 80% as singletons. Sequenced: PBMCs. The receptors come from a girl aged 5 to 17 in good health and CMV-seronegative. CDR3s include the opening cysteine and the closing phenylalanine or tryptophan. A D gene is named only where the DNA matches it firmly. For some rows the clone size is stated as once, few or many, or as a class when expanded; others skip it.

>TRBJ1-4|TRBV4-1|TRBD1|-
TGCGCCAGCAGCCAAGCCGGACAGGTCGTGGAAAAACTGTTTTTT
CASSQAGQVVEKLFF
>TRBJ1-1|TRBV4-3|-|once
TGCGCCAGCAGCCAAGTAGGGGCCCCTCGGTACACTGAAGCTTTCTTT
CASSQVGAPRYTEAFF
>TRBJ1-5|TRBV6-6|TRBD1|-
TGTGCCAGCAGGGGGGGACAGGGGGGATTTCAGCCCCAGCATTTT
CASRGGQGGFQPQHF
>TRBJ1-2|TRBV27|TRBD1|once
TGTGCCAGCAGTTTAAGGGGACAGGGGTATGGCTACACCTTC
CASSLRGQGYGYTF
>TRBJ1-2|TRBV7-9|-|-
TGTGCCAGCAGCTTAGGGGGGGGTATAGCTGATGGCTACACCTTC
CASSLGGGIADGYTF
>TRBJ1-1|TRBV15|-|-
TGTGCCACCAGCAGGAAGGGGGGGCTCGAGGGCCGAGAAGCTTTCTTT
CATSRKGGLEGREAFF
>TRBJ2-1|TRBV7-2|-|once
TGTGCCAGCAGCCCCGAAGGCCAGCTCCTGCCGGGGGAGCAGTTCTTC
CASSPEGQLLPGEQFF
>TRBJ1-1|TRBV18|-|few
TGTGCCAGCTCACCGGGCAGGGGGAACACTGAAGCTTTCTTT
CASSPGRGNTEAFF
>TRBJ2-6|TRBV27|-|few
TGTGCCAGCAGGAACAGGGCTGGGGCCAACGTCCTGACTTTC
CASRNRAGANVLTF
>TRBJ2-5|TRBV2|TRBD2|-
TGTGCCAGCAGTGTCCGACTAGCGGGGACCCAAGAGACCCAGTACTTC
CASSVRLAGTQETQYF
>TRBJ2-5|TRBV28|-|once
TGTGCCAGCAGTCCAATAGCCGAGACCCAGTACTTC
CASSPIAETQYF
>TRBJ2-5|TRBV19|TRBD1|-
TGTGCCAGTAGCAAAAACAGGGGGGAGACCCAGTACTTC
CASSKNRGETQYF
>TRBJ1-4|TRBV5-1|TRBD1|few
TGCGCCAGCAGCGGGGGACAGGGCAGGGAAAAACTGTTTTTT
CASSGGQGREKLFF
>TRBJ2-7|TRBV13|-|once
TGTGCCAGCAGCTCACACGGTACCAGTTCTAGGCAGGGGATGATTAGGTACGAGCAGTACTTC
CASSSHGTSSRQGMIRYEQYF